One sample yielded the 21 T cell receptor beta chains listed below, sequenced in a study of T-cell reconstitution after alpha-beta-depleted transplantation in children. The TCRbeta library incorporated unique molecular identifiers. One entry per CDR3 protein, called by TCRdb with MiXCR from the PCR reads. The sample comprises 200,000 to 250,000 distinct CDR3 sequences, roughly 26% of which are singletons, and about 2.6% rests with the top ten. The specimen comprised PBMCs, sampled before TCRalphabeta/CD19-depleted stem cell transplant. These receptors all stem from a girl aged 2-10 years with Fanconi anemia, due to receive a stem cell transplant.

The chain carries TRBV2 and TRBJ1-1, with TRBD1 matching over 10 bases. The CDR3 is 16 residues long. V lost 6 bases, J lost 1 base, and 8 bases stayed unmatched. Germline assignment: CDR1 SNHLY and CDR2 FYNNEI. CDR3 sequence reads: CASRGRTGGRNTEAFF. The CDR3 DNA is TGTGCCAGCAGAGGAAGGACAGGGGGACGGAACACTGAAGCTTTCTTT.

This clonotype was counted at least ten times. V and J are TRBV11-2 and TRBJ2-7; possibly TRBD1 or TRBD2 for D (5 bases each). The CDR3 consists of 15 residues. The V gene lost 3 bases and the J gene lost 1 base, with 13 bases spanning the gap. Germline-derived CDR1 and CDR2 are SGHAT and FQNNGV. The CDR3 loop reads CASSFAGWRSYEQYF. In DNA form, the CDR3 reads TGTGCCAGCAGCTTCGCAGGGTGGAGGTCCTACGAGCAGTACTTC.

The V call is TRBV2, the J call TRBJ2-7; 7 positions match TRBD1. V dropped 5 bases and J dropped 0; count of bases not matched to a gene: 7. The CDR3 is 15 residues long. CDR1 SNHLY and CDR2 FYNNEI come from the germline V gene. As DNA, the CDR3 is TGTGCCAGCAGTAGTTTGGGACAGTCCTCCTACGAGCAGTACTTC. Translation: CASSSLGQSSYEQYF.

The table lists this clonotype with many counts. The chain has TRBV4-2 and TRBJ2-3, with D unclear. Trimming removed 4 bases from V and 2 bases from J, with 13 bases in between. The germline CDR1 and CDR2 sequences are LGHNA and YNFKEQ. The CDR3 is made up of 15 amino acids. CDR3 DNA sequence: TGTGCCAGCAGCCGGATGGTCGGGTCCACAGATACGCAGTATTTT. It is translated as CASSRMVGSTDTQYF.

A note on this clonotype: Possible read error: a much larger clone is one base away. The chain employs TRBV6-5 and TRBJ2-7, with D possibly being TRBD1 or TRBD2 (5 bases each). CDR1 and CDR2 (germline): MNHEY, SVGAGI. The length of the CDR3 is 14 residues. The CDR3 protein is CDSSYLGERYEQYF. CDR3 sequence (DNA): TGTGACAGCAGTTACTTGGGGGAGAGGTACGAGCAGTACTTC.

The gene calls are TRBV6-2 or TRBV6-3 and TRBJ2-2; D is uncertain. CDR1 and CDR2 from the germline V gene are MNHEY and SVGEGT. Trimming left V 2 bases short and J 4 bases short, with 8 bases between. This CDR3 spans 14 amino acids. DNA for the CDR3: TGTGCCAGCAGTTACGTCGCAGCCACCGGGGAGCTGTTTTTT. Its translation is CASSYVAATGELFF.

This chain connects TRBV5-1 to TRBJ2-3, with D maybe TRBD1 (6 bases). V was trimmed by 7 bases and J by 2 bases, leaving 17 bases between them. This CDR3 comprises 15 residues. Germline V lookup: CDR1 SGHRS, CDR2 YFSETQ. The CDR3 bases are TGCGCCAGCGCTCCCGACACAGGGTACACAGATACGCAGTATTTT. It codes for CASAPDTGYTDTQYF.

The chain uses TRBV29-1 and TRBJ2-3, with D possibly being TRBD1 or TRBD2 (6 bases each). The CDR3 runs to 15 residues. The V gene lost 4 bases and the J gene lost 0 bases, with 14 bases spanning the gap. Germline-derived CDR1 and CDR2 are SQVTM and ANQGSEA. This CDR3 reads CSVAITGTSTDTQYF. The CDR3 bases are TGCAGCGTTGCCATCACAGGGACTAGCACAGATACGCAGTATTTT.

The chain couples TRBV7-2 to TRBJ2-7, with D unresolved. Trimming pared 4 bases from V and 3 bases from J, leaving 13 bases between. The CDR3 spans 14 residues. The germline gives CDR1 SGHTA, CDR2 FQGNSA. CDR3 loop: CASSSVSTDYEQYF. CDR3 bases: TGTGCCAGCAGCTCGGTGAGCACTGACTACGAGCAGTACTTC.

The table lists this clonotype with a few counts. This chain connects TRBV6-5 to TRBJ2-3, with D hard to call. The germline V gene has CDR1 MNHEY and CDR2 SVGAGI. V lost 2 bases, J lost 2 bases, and 5 bases lay in between. The CDR3 covers 13 residues. CDR3 DNA sequence: TGTGCCAGCAGTTACGCTCTCACAGATACGCAGTATTTT. Translation: CASSYALTDTQYF.

This clonotype was detected many times. The genes are TRBV12-3 or TRBV12-4 and TRBJ2-3; D assignment may be TRBD1 or TRBD2 (5 bases each). The CDR3 has 14 residues. V was shortened by 7 bases and J by 4 bases, with 15 bases between the two germline ends. As DNA, the CDR3 is TGTGCCAGCATTTGGGGGACCAACCCAGATACGCAGTATTTT. Translated, it gives CASIWGTNPDTQYF.

The chain couples TRBV28 to TRBJ2-1, with D tentatively TRBD1 or TRBD2 (5 bases each). V lost 5 bases and J lost 2, with 13 bases in between. The CDR3 is 15 residues long. Germline CDR1 and CDR2: MDHEN and SYDVKM. As DNA, the CDR3 is TGTGCCAGCAGTACCGGGACCGACGCCTACAATGAGCAGTTCTTC. Translated, it gives CASSTGTDAYNEQFF. Based on the CDR3 plus reference TRBV28 and TRBJ2-1, the full variable domain is DVKVTQSSRYLVKRTGEKVFLECVQDMDHENMFWYRQDPGLGLRLIYFSYDVKMKEKGDIPEGYSVSREKKERFSLILESASTNQTSMYLCASSTGTDAYNEQFFGPGTRLTVL.

The chain employs TRBV5-5 and TRBJ2-5; 8 positions match TRBD1. V lost 4 bases, J lost 1 base, and 3 bases stayed unmatched. Germline V gene sequence: CDR1 SGHKS, CDR2 YYEKEE (reference sequence). The CDR3 is 14 residues long. CDR3 residues: CASSMTGVQETQYF. Written as DNA, the CDR3 is TGTGCCAGCAGCATGACAGGGGTCCAAGAGACCCAGTACTTC.

This clonotype was picked up a small number of times. V is TRBV12-3 or TRBV12-4 and J is TRBJ2-5; D possibly matches TRBD1 or TRBD2 (5 bases each). The CDR3 spans 14 residues. The germline V and J ends were trimmed by 6 bases and 13 bases, with 24 bases remaining between them. The CDR3 protein is CASSDNNTPGRAYF. The CDR3, as DNA: TGTGCCAGCAGCGATAATAATACCCCAGGGCGGGCGTACTTC.

The J gene is TRBJ2-5, the V gene TRBV7-8, with D hard to call. The CDR3 length is 11 residues. V lost 5 bases and J lost 3, with 4 bases in between. In germline, CDR1 is SGHVS, CDR2 FQNEAQ. The CDR3 nucleotides are TGTGCCAGCAGCAAAGAAGAGACCCAGTACTTC. It specifies CASSKEETQYF.

This clonotype appeared many times. The gene calls are TRBV4-1 and TRBJ2-5; 10 positions agree with TRBD2. The ends lost 0 bases at V and 4 bases at J; junction bases unmatched: 5. The CDR3 spans 16 residues. Germline V CDR1 and CDR2: MGHRA, YSYEKL. The CDR3 sequence is CASSQEDLAGVETQYF. CDR3 in DNA: TGCGCCAGCAGCCAAGAGGATCTAGCGGGAGTAGAGACCCAGTACTTC.

This clonotype was recorded at least ten times. The rearrangement links TRBV6-5 to TRBJ2-7; no firm D call. The CDR3 has 14 amino acids. Per germline, CDR1 MNHEY and CDR2 SVGAGI. V lost 0 bases to trimming and J lost 1 base, with 7 bases between them. The CDR3 protein is CASSYSSGSYEQYF. For the CDR3, the DNA is TGTGCCAGCAGTTACTCGAGTGGTTCCTACGAGCAGTACTTC.

The chain joins TRBV20-1 to TRBJ1-2; the D is unclear. The V end was cut by 0 bases, the J end by 5 bases, with 10 bases between. CDR1 is DFQATT, CDR2 SNEGSKA, per germline (reference sequence). The CDR3 consists of 13 residues. This CDR3 reads CSAREGGIYGYTF. The CDR3 region has the DNA TGCAGTGCTAGAGAGGGTGGGATTTATGGCTACACCTTC.

In its sample, this clonotype was seen many times. J is TRBJ2-1 and V is TRBV6-4, with 10 bases aligning to TRBD2. Looked up from germline, CDR1 is MRHNA and CDR2 is SNTAGT. This CDR3 has 15 amino acids. V lost 3 bases, J lost 8 bases, and 7 bases stayed unmatched. The CDR3 is CASSEEASGGYEQFF. The CDR3 DNA follows: TGTGCCAGCAGTGAAGAGGCTAGCGGGGGTTATGAGCAGTTCTTC.

This clonotype was picked up many times. This chain joins TRBV20-1 and TRBJ1-2, with no clear D. Germline V gene sequence: CDR1 DFQATT, CDR2 SNEGSKA (reference sequence). With 0 bases removed from V and 4 bases from J, the gap between germline ends came to 6 bases. There are 12 residues in the CDR3. The CDR3 nucleotides are TGCAGTGCTAGAGAGCGGGGCTATGGCTACACCTTC. This gives the protein CSARERGYGYTF.

This chain connects TRBV2 to TRBJ1-5; weak D call: TRBD1 (6 bases). The V end lost 1 base, the J end lost 6 bases, and 13 bases lay between the germline ends. CDR1 and CDR2 from the germline V gene are SNHLY and FYNNEI. This CDR3 has 15 amino acids. This CDR3 reads CASSEGWGRSQPQHF. DNA of the CDR3: TGTGCCAGCAGTGAAGGTTGGGGGCGAAGTCAGCCCCAGCATTTT.